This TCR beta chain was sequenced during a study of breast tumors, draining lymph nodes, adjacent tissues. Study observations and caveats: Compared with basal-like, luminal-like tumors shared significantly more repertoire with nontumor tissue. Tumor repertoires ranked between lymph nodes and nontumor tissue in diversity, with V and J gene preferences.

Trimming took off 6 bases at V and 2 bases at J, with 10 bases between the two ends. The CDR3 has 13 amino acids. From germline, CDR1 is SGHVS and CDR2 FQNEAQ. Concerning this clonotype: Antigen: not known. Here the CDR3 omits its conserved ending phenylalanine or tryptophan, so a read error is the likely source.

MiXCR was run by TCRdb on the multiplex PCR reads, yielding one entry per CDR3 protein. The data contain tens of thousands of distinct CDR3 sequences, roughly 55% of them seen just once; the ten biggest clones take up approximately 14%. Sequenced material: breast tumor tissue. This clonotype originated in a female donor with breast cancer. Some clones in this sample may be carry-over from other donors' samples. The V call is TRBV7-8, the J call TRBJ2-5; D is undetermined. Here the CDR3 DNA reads TGTGCCAGCAGTCGAGAGAGACAAGAGACCCAGTACTCC. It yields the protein CASSRERQETQYS.